This T cell receptor beta chain comes out of a study of identical twins. This CDR3 comprises 16 residues. V shed 6 bases, J shed 3 bases, and the junction held 16 bases outside the gene matches. Germline V gene data show CDR1 as DFQATT and CDR2 as SNEGSKA (reference sequence). Unique molecular identifiers were present on the cDNA, which also gained a universal primer site by template switching. TCRdb recomputed calls from the 5' RACE reads with MiXCR, one row per CDR3 protein. The sample consists of under 300,000 distinct CDR3 sequences, approximately 8.3% of them appearing once. The sample also formed part of further work on yellow fever vaccine responses in identical twins.

The gene calls are TRBV20-1 and TRBJ2-7, with 8 bases fitting TRBD1. The clonotype was recovered from a woman under 30 in good health. Sequencing input: CD8+ T cells sorted from blood. The CDR3, as DNA: TGCAGTGCGGTACTGGACAGGGTGGATTCCGGCTACGAGCAGTACTTC. Protein: CSAVLDRVDSGYEQYF.